The 24 T cell receptor beta chains below were found in one sample sequenced in a study of cytomegalovirus exposure and HLA in healthy donors. Repertoires were generated with immunoSEQ multiplex PCR, while TCRdb's copy carries only in-frame clones and drops some. The sample carries about 71,000 clones, about 94% recorded once. Sequencing used PBMCs. The receptors originated from a woman younger than 30 in good health and CMV-seronegative.

This chain links TRBV18 with TRBJ2-6; weak D call: TRBD1 (5 bases). Trimming took off 6 bases at V and 0 bases at J, with 18 bases between the two ends. The CDR3 loop spans 18 amino acids. In germline, CDR1 is KGHSH, CDR2 LQKENI. The CDR3 is CASSTERQTYSGANVLTF. The CDR3, as DNA: TGTGCCAGCTCGACAGAACGACAGACCTACTCTGGGGCCAACGTCCTGACTTTC.

The rearrangement joins TRBV4-1 to TRBJ1-6, with 8 positions matching TRBD1. The length of the CDR3 is 14 residues. Germline V gives CDR1 MGHRA, CDR2 YSYEKL. The ends lost 8 bases at V and 10 bases at J; junction bases unmatched: 10. The CDR3 protein is CASRNPGGRSPLHF. CDR3 sequence (DNA): TGCGCCAGCCGCAACCCAGGGGGCAGATCACCCCTCCACTTT.

The chain employs TRBV4-1 and TRBJ2-7; D perhaps matches TRBD1 (6 bases). Trimming shortened V by 3 bases and J by 2 bases, and 17 bases separated the two germline ends. This CDR3 spans 16 amino acids. The V gene's germline CDR1 is MGHRA and CDR2 YSYEKL. The chain's CDR3 is CASSQVGTPGAYEQYF. The CDR3 DNA sequence: TGCGCCAGCAGCCAGGTGGGGACACCCGGGGCCTACGAGCAGTACTTC.

The rearrangement uses TRBV27 and TRBJ1-1; D is uncertain. Germline V gives CDR1 MNHEY, CDR2 SMNVEV (reference sequence). There are 14 residues in the CDR3. V gave up 4 bases and J gave up 1 base, with 10 bases separating them. CDR3 sequence reads: CASSSPRENTEAFF. The CDR3, as DNA: TGTGCCAGCAGTTCCCCCCGAGAGAACACTGAAGCTTTCTTT.

This clone is a singleton in its sample. J is TRBJ2-7 and V is TRBV14; a possible D gene is TRBD1 (6 bases). Germline CDR1 reads SGHDN; CDR2 reads FVKESK. This CDR3 has 14 amino acids. Trimming cost V 6 bases and J 0 bases, with 12 bases left between them. The CDR3: CASRPRGSSYEQYF. In DNA, the CDR3 is TGTGCCAGCAGGCCTAGGGGGAGCTCCTACGAGCAGTACTTC.

This sequence joins TRBV15 and TRBJ2-7, with D unclear. The V end lost 4 bases, the J end lost 3 bases, and 4 bases lay between the germline ends. The CDR3 extends over 11 amino acids. CDR1 is LNHNV, CDR2 YYDKDF, per germline (reference sequence). CDR3 in DNA: TGTGCCACCAGCAACAACTACGAGCAGTACTTC. The encoded protein is CATSNNYEQYF.

This clone is a singleton in its sample. This chain joins TRBV19 and TRBJ2-5, with 13 nucleotides matching TRBD2. This CDR3 is built from 18 residues. Germline V lookup: CDR1 LNHDA, CDR2 SQIVND (reference sequence). The V segment lost 5 bases and the J segment 4 bases; nucleotides outside the gene matches: 13. CDR3: CASSALTSGGQLRETQYF. The CDR3 DNA is TGTGCCAGTAGTGCACTGACTAGCGGGGGGCAGCTTAGAGAGACCCAGTACTTC. Together with reference TRBV19 and TRBJ2-5, the CDR3 gives the full variable domain: DGGITQSPKYLFRKEGQNVTLSCEQNLNHDAMYWYRQDPGQGLRLIYYSQIVNDFQKGDIAEGYSVSREKKESFPLTVTSAQKNPTAFYLCASSALTSGGQLRETQYFGPGTRLLVL.

The chain has TRBV5-5 and TRBJ2-7; 7 bases map to TRBD2. The CDR3 loop spans 13 amino acids. With 4 bases clipped from V and 6 bases from J, the junction kept 7 bases outside the gene matches. CDR1 SGHKS and CDR2 YYEKEE come from the germline V gene (reference sequence). The CDR3 spells CASSTGLSGEQYF. CDR3 in DNA: TGTGCCAGCAGCACGGGACTAAGCGGCGAGCAGTACTTC.

This sequence joins TRBV19 and TRBJ2-1; the match to TRBD1 covers 7 bases. V was clipped by 5 bases and J by 3 bases; unmatched bases: 4. Germline V gives CDR1 LNHDA, CDR2 SQIVND (reference sequence). The CDR3 is 14 residues long. The CDR3: CASSPRDSYNEQFF. Written as DNA, the CDR3 is TGTGCCAGTAGTCCCCGGGACAGCTACAATGAGCAGTTCTTC.

The chain recombines TRBV19 with TRBJ1-6; 7 positions match TRBD1. This CDR3 comprises 14 residues. Trimming at V came to 5 bases and at J to 2 bases, leaving 0 bases not matched to a gene. CDR1 is LNHDA, CDR2 SQIVND, per germline (reference sequence). CDR3 loop: CASSGTAYNSPLHF. CDR3 coding DNA: TGTGCCAGTAGTGGGACAGCCTATAATTCACCCCTCCACTTT.

The V call is TRBV19, the J call TRBJ2-1; 13 nucleotides align to TRBD2. The CDR3 contains 15 residues. Trimming cost V 8 bases and J 4 bases; bases outside gene matches: 5. The germline CDR1 and CDR2 sequences are LNHDA and SQIVND (reference sequence). The CDR3 nucleotides are TGTGCCAGTTCCCTACTAGCGGGAGGGTACAATGAGCAGTTCTTC. It codes for CASSLLAGGYNEQFF.

The chain employs TRBV29-1 and TRBJ2-1; D remains unclear. V gave up 4 bases and J gave up 5 bases, with 9 bases separating them. Germline CDR1 reads SQVTM; CDR2 reads ANQGSEA. This CDR3 has 12 residues. CDR3 sequence: CSVVAVHNEQFF. The CDR3 DNA is TGCAGCGTTGTTGCGGTCCACAATGAGCAGTTCTTC.

This chain uses TRBV27 with TRBJ2-3, with TRBD1 as a possible D gene (7 bases). Trimming left V 5 bases short and J 9 bases short, with 9 bases between. Germline V lookup: CDR1 MNHEY, CDR2 SMNVEV (reference sequence). The CDR3 spans 11 residues. CDR3 loop: CASSGGGTQYF. In DNA form, the CDR3 reads TGTGCCAGCAGTGGAGGGGGCACGCAGTATTTT.

V usage is TRBV2 and J usage is TRBJ1-1, with TRBD1 matching over 7 bases. With V trimmed by 6 bases and J by 1 base, 8 bases remained unmatched. This CDR3 has 15 amino acids. Germline CDR1 and CDR2: SNHLY and FYNNEI. The CDR3 nucleotides read TGTGCCAGCAGGGAGCAGGGGGTATCGAACACTGAAGCTTTCTTT. Protein product: CASREQGVSNTEAFF.

This chain links TRBV30 with TRBJ2-2; D uncertain. CDR1 GTSNPN and CDR2 SVGIG come from the germline V gene (reference sequence). The V end lost 7 bases, the J end lost 3 bases, and 15 bases lay between the germline ends. This CDR3 spans 14 amino acids. CDR3 DNA sequence: TGTGCCTCCAGTTCGCAGGTTCACACCGGGGAGCTGTTTTTT. This translates into CASSSQVHTGELFF.

V is TRBV27 and J is TRBJ2-3; perhaps TRBD2 as D (6 bases). CDR1 is MNHEY and CDR2 is SMNVEV in the germline V gene (reference sequence). CDR3 size: 16 residues. V lost 6 bases, J lost 4 bases, and 20 bases lay in between. This CDR3 is CASSHPPGTGADTQYF. CDR3 nucleotides: TGTGCCAGCAGCCATCCACCCGGGACTGGGGCAGATACGCAGTATTTT.

The gene calls are TRBV19 and TRBJ1-3; D remains ambiguous. The CDR3 has 14 residues. CDR1 is LNHDA, CDR2 SQIVND, per germline (reference sequence). V lost 5 bases and J lost 1, with 9 bases in between. CDR3 nucleotides: TGTGCCAGTAGTTTGTTCGGTTCTGGAAACACCATATATTTT. The encoded protein is CASSLFGSGNTIYF.

The chain has TRBV14 and TRBJ1-1, with a tentative D call TRBD1 (5 bases). CDR3 length equals 15 residues. Trimming stripped 0 bases from V and 3 bases from J, with 11 bases between. CDR1 is SGHDN, CDR2 FVKESK, per germline. The CDR3 here is CASSQESGIHTEAFF. The CDR3 DNA reads as TGTGCCAGCAGCCAAGAGTCAGGGATTCACACTGAAGCTTTCTTT.

This sequence joins TRBV5-8 and TRBJ2-7; 9 bases align to TRBD1. The CDR3 totals 15 residues. In germline, CDR1 is SGHTS, CDR2 YDEGEE. The trim removed 6 bases at V and 0 bases at J, leaving 7 bases unmatched. The CDR3 loop reads CASIPGTGTSYEQYF. CDR3 bases: TGTGCCAGCATTCCAGGGACAGGGACCTCCTACGAGCAGTACTTC.

In this sample, this clone turned up once. The chain links TRBV27 to TRBJ2-7; 9 nucleotides agree with TRBD2. V lost 4 bases and J lost 1; bases outside the gene matches: 8. The CDR3 is 16 residues long. CDR1 MNHEY and CDR2 SMNVEV come from the germline V gene (reference sequence). CDR3: CASSSSTSGPSYEQYF. In nucleotides, the CDR3 is TGTGCCAGCAGTTCGTCGACTAGCGGTCCTTCCTACGAGCAGTACTTC.

The chain is built from TRBV7-9 and TRBJ1-1; D is undetermined. The V and J ends lost 0 bases and 8 bases respectively, with 7 bases between them. Germline V lookup: CDR1 SEHNR, CDR2 FQNEAQ (reference sequence). This CDR3 contains 12 residues. CDR3 region: CASSLAGGEAFF. DNA for the CDR3: TGTGCCAGCAGCTTAGCGGGCGGGGAAGCTTTCTTT.

This rearrangement joins TRBV30 to TRBJ2-4; possible D gene TRBD1, 6 bases. Germline assignment: CDR1 GTSNPN and CDR2 SVGIG (reference sequence). Trimming left V 0 bases short and J 0 bases short, with 12 bases between. This CDR3 has 16 residues. The CDR3 nucleotides are TGTGCCTGGAGTGTACCGGGCAGGGGAGCCAAAAACATTCAGTACTTC. This gives the protein CAWSVPGRGAKNIQYF.

The V and J genes are TRBV6-4 and TRBJ2-3; D uncertain. The CDR3 runs to 13 residues. V was clipped by 0 bases and J by 5 bases, with 6 bases between them. The germline V gene encodes CDR1 MRHNA and CDR2 SNTAGT. The CDR3 region is CASSDSTGDTQYF. CDR3 in DNA: TGTGCCAGCAGTGACTCAACCGGAGATACGCAGTATTTT.

The V gene is TRBV6-6, the J gene TRBJ1-2; 8 nucleotides match TRBD1. The CDR3 length is 12 residues. J lost 12 bases, V lost 6 bases, and 9 bases had no gene match. Germline loops: CDR1 MNHNY, CDR2 SVGAGI (reference sequence). The CDR3, as DNA: TGTGCCAGCAGCTACGGACAGGGAGAAGACACCTTC. The encoded protein is CASSYGQGEDTF.